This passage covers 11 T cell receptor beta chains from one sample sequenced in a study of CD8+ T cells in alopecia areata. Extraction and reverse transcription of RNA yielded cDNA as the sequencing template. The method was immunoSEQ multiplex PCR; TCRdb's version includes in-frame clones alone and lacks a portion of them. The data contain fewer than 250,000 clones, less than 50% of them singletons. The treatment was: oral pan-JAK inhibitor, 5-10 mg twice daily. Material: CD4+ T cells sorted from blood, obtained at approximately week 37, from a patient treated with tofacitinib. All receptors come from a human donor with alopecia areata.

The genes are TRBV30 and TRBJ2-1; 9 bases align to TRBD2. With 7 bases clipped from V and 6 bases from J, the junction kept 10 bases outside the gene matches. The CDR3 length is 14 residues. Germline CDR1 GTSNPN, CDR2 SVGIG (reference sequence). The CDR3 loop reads CASLSSGTGNEQFF. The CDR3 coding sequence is TGTGCCTCCCTTTCTAGCGGGACTGGCAATGAGCAGTTCTTC.

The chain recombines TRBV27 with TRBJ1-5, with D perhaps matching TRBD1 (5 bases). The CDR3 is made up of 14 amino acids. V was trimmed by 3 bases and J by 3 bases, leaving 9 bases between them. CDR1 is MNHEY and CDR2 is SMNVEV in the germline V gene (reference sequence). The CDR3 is CASSLLGDNQPQHF. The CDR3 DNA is TGTGCCAGCAGTTTGCTGGGGGACAATCAGCCCCAGCATTTT.

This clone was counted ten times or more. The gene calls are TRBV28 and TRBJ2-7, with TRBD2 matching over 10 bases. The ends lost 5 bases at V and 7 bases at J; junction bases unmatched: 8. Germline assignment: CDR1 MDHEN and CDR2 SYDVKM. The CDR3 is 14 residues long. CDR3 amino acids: CASSKREGRWEQYF. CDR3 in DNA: TGTGCCAGCAGTAAGCGGGAGGGCCGTTGGGAGCAGTACTTC.

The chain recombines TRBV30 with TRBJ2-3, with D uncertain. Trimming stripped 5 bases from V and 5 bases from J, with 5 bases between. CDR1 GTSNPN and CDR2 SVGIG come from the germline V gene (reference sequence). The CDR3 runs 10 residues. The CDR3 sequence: CAWGRDTQYF. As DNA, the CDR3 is TGTGCCTGGGGCAGAGATACGCAGTATTTT. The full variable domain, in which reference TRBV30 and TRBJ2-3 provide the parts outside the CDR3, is SQTIHQWPATLVQPVGSPLSLECTVEGTSNPNLYWYRQAAGRGLQLLFYSVGIGQISSEVPQNLSASRPQDRQFILSSKKLLLSDSGFYLCAWGRDTQYFGPGTRLTVL.

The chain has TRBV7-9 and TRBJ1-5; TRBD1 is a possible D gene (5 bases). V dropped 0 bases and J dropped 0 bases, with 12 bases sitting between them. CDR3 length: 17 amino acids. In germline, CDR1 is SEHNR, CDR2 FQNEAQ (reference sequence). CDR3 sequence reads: CASSLAFGTDSNQPQHF. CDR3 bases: TGTGCCAGCAGCTTAGCGTTCGGGACGGATAGCAATCAGCCCCAGCATTTT.

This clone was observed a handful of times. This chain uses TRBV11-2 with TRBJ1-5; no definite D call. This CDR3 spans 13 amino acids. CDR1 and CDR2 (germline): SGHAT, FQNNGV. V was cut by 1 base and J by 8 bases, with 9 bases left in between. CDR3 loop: CASSLAPSEPQHF. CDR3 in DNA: TGTGCCAGCAGCTTAGCCCCTAGCGAGCCCCAGCATTTT.

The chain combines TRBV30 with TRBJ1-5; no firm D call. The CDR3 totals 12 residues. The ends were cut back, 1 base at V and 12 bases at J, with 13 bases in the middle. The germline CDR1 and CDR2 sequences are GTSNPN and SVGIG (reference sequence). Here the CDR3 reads CAWSDGSLVQHF. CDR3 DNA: TGTGCCTGGAGTGATGGTTCTTTGGTCCAGCATTTT.

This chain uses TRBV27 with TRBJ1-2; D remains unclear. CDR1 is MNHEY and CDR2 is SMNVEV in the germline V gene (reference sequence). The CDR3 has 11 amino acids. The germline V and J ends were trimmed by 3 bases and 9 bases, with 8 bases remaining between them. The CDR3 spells CASSFGLSYTF. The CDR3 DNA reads TGTGCCAGCAGTTTTGGGCTGAGCTACACCTTC.

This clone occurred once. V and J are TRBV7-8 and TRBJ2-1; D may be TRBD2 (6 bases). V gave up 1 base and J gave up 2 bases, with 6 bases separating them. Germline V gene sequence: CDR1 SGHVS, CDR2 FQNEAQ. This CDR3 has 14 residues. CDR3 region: CASSLGGTYNEQFF. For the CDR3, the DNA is TGTGCCAGCAGCTTAGGCGGGACCTACAATGAGCAGTTCTTC.

As DNA, the CDR3 is TGTGCCAGCGGCCCGGATCTTTTGATTTTGAACACTGAAGCTTTCTTT. It codes for CASGPDLLILNTEAFF. This rearrangement joins TRBV5-4 to TRBJ1-1; D not certain. The V gene's germline CDR1 is SGHNT and CDR2 YYREEE (reference sequence). Trimming removed 7 bases at V and 0 bases at J, with 19 bases between. The CDR3 loop spans 16 amino acids.

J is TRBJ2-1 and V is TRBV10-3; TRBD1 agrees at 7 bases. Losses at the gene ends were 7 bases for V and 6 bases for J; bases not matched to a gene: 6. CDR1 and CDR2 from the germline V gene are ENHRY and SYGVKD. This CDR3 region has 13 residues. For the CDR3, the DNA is TGTGCCATCAAACAGGGGACCTCCAATGAGCAGTTCTTC. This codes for CAIKQGTSNEQFF.